The 11 T cell receptor beta chains listed next were all sequenced from one sample in a study of glioma-infiltrating T cells. Amplification of TCR alpha and beta CDR3 regions from RNA used iRepertoire nested multiplex PCR. Each CDR3 protein gets one entry after TCRdb re-called the multiplex PCR reads with MiXCR. The sample records around 390,000 distinct CDR3 sequences, roughly two fifths being singletons. Sequencing was done on a sample of glioma tissue, nonneoplastic brain tissue, or PBMCs (not recorded which). The receptors derive from a human donor with low-grade glioma or glioblastoma, undergoing nonglioma brain surgery, or in good health (not recorded which).

Turning to this clonotype: Compared with germline, one end of the junction differs, possibly owing to a read error. J is TRBJ2-3 and V is TRBV4-1, with 8 bases fitting TRBD2. The CDR3 extends over 17 amino acids. Germline assignment: CDR1 MGHRA and CDR2 YSYEKL. CDR3 residues: CASSQWGTSGSTDKQYF. The CDR3 DNA reads as TGCGCCAGCAGCCAATGGGGTACTAGCGGAAGCACAGATAAGCAGTATTTT.

About this clonotype itself: Germline and junction disagree at one end, which may indicate a read error. V is TRBV7-9 and J is TRBJ2-3, with D perhaps given as TRBD1 or TRBD2 (5 bases each). The V gene's germline CDR1 is SEHNR and CDR2 FQNEAQ (reference sequence). CDR3 length: 16 residues. The CDR3, as DNA: TGTGCCAGCAGCTCCTGGGACGGTCCTAGCACAGATAGGCAGTATTTT. It codes for CASSSWDGPSTDRQYF. Full variable domain (outside the CDR3, taken from reference TRBV7-9 and TRBJ2-3): DTGVSQNPRHKITKRGQNVTFRCDPISEHNRLYWYRQTLGQGPEFLTYFQNEAQLEKSRLLSDRFSAERPKGSFSTLEIQRTEQGDSAMYLCASSSWDGPSTDRQYFGPGTRLTVL.

In its sample, this clonotype was seen many times. The chain recombines TRBV6-1 with TRBJ1-1; perhaps TRBD1 as D (5 bases). The V gene lost 8 bases and the J gene lost 0 bases, with 16 bases spanning the gap. CDR1 and CDR2 (germline): MNHNS, SASEGT. CDR3 length: 15 residues. CDR3 DNA: TGTGCCAGCCGGCCCGGGGGTGGCATGAACACTGAAGCTTTCTTT. This encodes CASRPGGGMNTEAFF.

The rearrangement uses TRBV20-1 and TRBJ2-7; D gene uncertain. The CDR3 has 14 amino acids. Deletions cut 5 bases from V and 6 bases from J, with 20 bases between. Germline CDR1 and CDR2: DFQATT and SNEGSKA (reference sequence). CDR3 coding DNA: TGCAGTGCTGGGATTGTGCCCGCCGGCGCCGAGCAGTACTTC. Its translation is CSAGIVPAGAEQYF.

About this clonotype itself: Since a much larger clone is just one base distant, this may be a read error. The chain is built from TRBV7-8 and TRBJ2-7; D remains ambiguous. The CDR3 has 16 amino acids. V lost 6 bases and J 3 bases, leaving 21 bases between the germline ends. Germline V CDR1 and CDR2: SGHVS, FQNEAQ. The DNA of the CDR3 is TGTGCCAGCAGTTACCCGATTGTGACTTTGGGCTACGAGCAGTACTTC. It is translated as CASSYPIVTLGYEQYF. Full variable domain (rest looked up from reference TRBV7-8 and TRBJ2-7): GAGVSQSPRYKVAKRGQDVALRCDPISGHVSLFWYQQALGQGPEFLTYFQNEAQLDKSGLPSDRFFAERPEGSVSTLKIQRTQQEDSAVYLCASSYPIVTLGYEQYFGPGTRLTVT.

For this clonotype: A read error is possible here, since a much larger clone lies one base away. The chain combines TRBV27 with TRBJ2-1, with 8 positions matching TRBD2. Germline CDR1 MNHEY, CDR2 SMNVEV (reference sequence). This CDR3 has 15 amino acids. V was pared by 3 bases and J by 8 bases, with 9 bases of the junction left unmatched. The CDR3 DNA reads TGTGCCAGCAGTTTTTTGGAACTAGCGGACGATGAGCAGTTCTTC. Encoded protein: CASSFLELADDEQFF.

On this clonotype: The junction differs from germline at one of its ends, possibly a read error. The V and J genes are TRBV6-2 or TRBV6-3 and TRBJ2-3; D gene uncertain. There are 15 residues in the CDR3. CDR1 is MNHEY and CDR2 is SVGEGT in the germline V gene. The CDR3 spells CASSLIATCTDTQYF. The CDR3 DNA reads TGTGCCAGCAGCCTGATCGCGACATGCACAGATACGCAGTACTTT.

The gene calls are TRBV4-3 and TRBJ2-7, with a possible D match to TRBD1 (5 bases). V shed 5 bases and J shed 6 bases, with 17 bases lying between them. This CDR3 is built from 14 residues. Germline CDR1 and CDR2: LGHNA and YSLEER. The CDR3 coding sequence is TGCGCCAGCAGCAGCCGCCCAGGGATTGGCGAGCAGTACTTC. This translates into CASSSRPGIGEQYF.

This clonotype occurred a few times. The rearrangement links TRBV7-2 to TRBJ2-3; the match to TRBD1 covers 9 bases. The CDR3 totals 15 residues. Germline V gives CDR1 SGHTA, CDR2 FQGNSA. J gave up 6 bases and V 4 bases, and 8 bases lay outside the gene matches. CDR3 amino acids: CASSYDRGTGDTQYF. CDR3 nucleotide sequence: TGTGCCAGCAGCTACGACAGGGGGACGGGGGATACGCAGTATTTT.

To note about this clonotype: This may be a read error, as it is one base from a much larger clone. The J gene is TRBJ2-1, the V gene TRBV6-2 or TRBV6-3; TRBD1 or TRBD2 may be the D gene (5 bases each). The length of the CDR3 is 16 residues. CDR1 is MNHEY, CDR2 SVGEGT, per germline. CDR3 protein: CASSYLGTPSYNVQFF. CDR3 bases: TGTGCCAGCAGTTACTTGGGGACGCCGTCCTACAATGTGCAGTTCTTC.

Ten or more counts support this clonotype. The chain combines TRBV6-2 or TRBV6-3 with TRBJ1-1; D not certain. V lost 7 bases to trimming and J lost 10 bases, with 16 bases between them. CDR1 is MNHEY and CDR2 is SVGEGT in the germline V gene. This CDR3 contains 12 residues. As DNA, the CDR3 is TGTGCCAGCACCACGGAGGAATGGGGAGCTTTCTTT. Its translation: CASTTEEWGAFF.